The source of this T cell receptor (beta chain) is a study of T cells in Graves' hyperthyroidism and ophthalmopathy. This clonotype was seen many times. There are 16 residues in the CDR3. J lost 2 bases, V lost 5 bases, and 9 bases had no gene match. Germline V gives CDR1 SGHVS, CDR2 FQNEAQ. Amplified regions were TCR beta CDR3 sequences from RNA transcripts. The HTBI primer set served for first-round RT-PCR of the TCR CDR3. From the multiplex PCR reads, TCRdb called clonotypes with MiXCR, one entry per CDR3 protein. This sample carries about 610,000 distinct CDR3 sequences, roughly 14% of them seen once, and the ten largest clones take around 4.1%.

The sequenced sample consisted of blood. The chain links TRBV7-8 to TRBJ2-7; TRBD2 matches at 10 bases. The receptor was derived from a woman between 40 and 50 years old with Graves' ophthalmopathy. The CDR3 here is CASSRAFSGGTYEQYF. As DNA, the CDR3 is TGTGCCAGCAGCCGCGCCTTTAGCGGGGGGACCTACGAGCAGTACTTC.